This T cell receptor beta chain emerged from a study of cytomegalovirus exposure and HLA in healthy donors. Overall study results and limits: Among TCR beta chains of equal frequency, HLA-associated ones were more clonally expanded in a later analysis.

Of note for this clone: The target antigen is unknown.

Looked up from germline, CDR1 is MNHNS and CDR2 is SASEGT. This CDR3 has 16 residues. Trimming at V came to 2 bases and at J to 4 bases, leaving 6 bases not matched to a gene. This PCR relied on a set of 60 Vbeta primers and 13 Jbeta primers. Produced via immunoSEQ multiplex PCR; TCRdb's table is partial and in-frame only. There are some 85,000 clones in the sample; around 85% occur only once, and about 2.1% lies in the top ten. In nominal health when sampled, donors likely had unrecorded immune exposures nonetheless. The specimen sequenced was PBMCs. The TCR comes from a man younger than 35 in good health and CMV-seronegative. This sequence joins TRBV6-1 and TRBJ2-1; 9 positions agree with TRBD2. CDR3 nucleotide sequence: TGTGCCAGCAGTGAATCGGCGGGGGGGTTATACAATGAGCAGTTCTTC. This translates into CASSESAGGLYNEQFF.